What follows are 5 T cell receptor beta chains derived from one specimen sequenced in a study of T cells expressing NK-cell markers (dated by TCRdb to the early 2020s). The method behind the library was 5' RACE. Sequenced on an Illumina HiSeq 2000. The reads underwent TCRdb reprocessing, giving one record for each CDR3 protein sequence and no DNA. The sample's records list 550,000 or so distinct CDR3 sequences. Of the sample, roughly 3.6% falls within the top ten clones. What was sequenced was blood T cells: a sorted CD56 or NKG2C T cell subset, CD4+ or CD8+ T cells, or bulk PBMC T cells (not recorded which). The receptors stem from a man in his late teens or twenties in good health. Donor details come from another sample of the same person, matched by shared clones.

The CDR3 region is CAINLAGRYNEQFF. V gene TRBV10-3 combines with J gene TRBJ2-1; TCRdb lists TRBD2, though no DNA is available to test this call. The germline CDR1 and CDR2 sequences are ENHRY and SYGVKD. The length of the CDR3 is 14 residues.

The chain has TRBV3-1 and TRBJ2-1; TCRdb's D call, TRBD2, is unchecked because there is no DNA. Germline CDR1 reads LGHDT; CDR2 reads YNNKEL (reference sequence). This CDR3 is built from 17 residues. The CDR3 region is CASSHTPLAGVSNEQFF.

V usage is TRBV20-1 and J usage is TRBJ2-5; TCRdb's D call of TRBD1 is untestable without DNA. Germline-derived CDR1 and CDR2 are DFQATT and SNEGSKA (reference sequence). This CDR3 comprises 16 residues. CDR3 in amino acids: CSAFDRQAPLSETQYF.

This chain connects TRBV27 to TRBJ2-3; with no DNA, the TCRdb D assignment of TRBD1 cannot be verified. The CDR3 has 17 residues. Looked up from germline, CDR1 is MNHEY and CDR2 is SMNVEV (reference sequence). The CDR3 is CASSLSGGQGRPDTQYF.

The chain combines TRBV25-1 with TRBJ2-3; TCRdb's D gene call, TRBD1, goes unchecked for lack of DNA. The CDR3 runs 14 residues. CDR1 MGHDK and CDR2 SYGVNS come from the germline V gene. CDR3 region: CAGRRGRGTDTQYF.